This TCR beta chain emerged from a study of PD-L1 blockade in urothelial cancer. Study as a whole: About 90% of the 29 patients were men who had bladder-origin urothelial cancer.

Time point described: pretreatment peripheral blood. The CDR3 totals 13 residues. Trimming cost V 6 bases and J 2 bases, with 10 bases left between them. Germline V gene sequence: CDR1 LNHDA, CDR2 SQIVND (reference sequence). Clones were read by immunoSEQ multiplex PCR, and TCRdb kept only the in-frame ones, dropping some. The sample yields approximately 72,000 clones, around 86% seen once. This chain connects TRBV19 to TRBJ1-2; D may be TRBD1 (5 bases). This sequence was found in a man between 60 and 70 years old with urothelial cancer. The sequencing here drew on PBMCs, taken around atezolizumab (anti-PD-L1) treatment. The CDR3 coding sequence is TGTGCCAGTAGCCTGGGGGGGAACTATGGCTACACCTTC. Residues: CASSLGGNYGYTF.